What follows are 10 T cell receptor beta chains derived from one specimen sequenced in a study of blood T cells in healthy people across ages. It was with a sample-barcoded 5' primer and a J-beta primer mix that a second PCR of about 7 to 12 cycles was run. TCRdb redid the calling of the 5' RACE reads with MiXCR, one entry per CDR3 protein. The table shows roughly 730,000 distinct CDR3 sequences, with about 61% occurring only once. Sequenced material: blood. Receptor source: a man between 35 and 55 years old in good health.

This chain joins TRBV27 and TRBJ1-1; D not resolved. With 3 bases removed from V and 0 bases from J, the gap between germline ends came to 8 bases. This CDR3 is 14 amino acids long. Germline-derived CDR1 and CDR2 are MNHEY and SMNVEV (reference sequence). CDR3 amino acids: CASSLNNMNTEAFF. CDR3 nucleotides: TGTGCCAGCAGTTTGAACAACATGAACACTGAAGCTTTCTTT.

The CDR3 coding sequence is TGTGCCAGCAGTGTCGAGGGTCGCTATGGCTACACCTTC. This translates into CASSVEGRYGYTF. The gene calls are TRBV28 and TRBJ1-2; no clear D. Germline values: CDR1 MDHEN, CDR2 SYDVKM. CDR3 size: 13 residues. Trimming stripped 5 bases from V and 4 bases from J, with 11 bases between.

Only a few counts were recorded for this clonotype. The rearrangement links TRBV19 to TRBJ1-2; D not resolved. This CDR3 region has 11 residues. CDR1 and CDR2 from the germline V gene are LNHDA and SQIVND (reference sequence). With 4 bases removed from V and 8 bases from J, the gap between germline ends came to 8 bases. CDR3 bases: TGTGCCAGTAGTAGAACGGGGGGCTACACCTTC. Translation: CASSRTGGYTF. The complete variable domain, with remaining parts taken from reference TRBV19 and TRBJ1-2, reads DGGITQSPKYLFRKEGQNVTLSCEQNLNHDAMYWYRQDPGQGLRLIYYSQIVNDFQKGDIAEGYSVSREKKESFPLTVTSAQKNPTAFYLCASSRTGGYTFGSGTRLTVV.

This clonotype was counted once. The chain couples TRBV28 to TRBJ2-2; no reliable D call. The CDR3 totals 14 residues. Germline CDR1 and CDR2: MDHEN and SYDVKM. Trimming took off 1 base at V and 6 bases at J, with 9 bases between the two ends. Here the CDR3 reads CASSLFRGPGELFF. The DNA of the CDR3 is TGTGCCAGCAGTTTATTCAGAGGTCCCGGGGAGCTGTTTTTT.

This clonotype was seen a handful of times. The rearrangement uses TRBV4-2 and TRBJ2-7; D not resolved. This CDR3 spans 15 amino acids. CDR1 is LGHNA and CDR2 is YNFKEQ in the germline V gene. V dropped 0 bases and J dropped 0 bases, with 9 bases sitting between them. The CDR3: CASSQEAYSSYEQYF. The DNA for the CDR3 is TGTGCCAGCAGCCAAGAGGCCTATAGCTCCTACGAGCAGTACTTC.

On this clonotype: A read error may be the cause here, since a much bigger clone is one base away. The rearrangement joins TRBV27 to TRBJ2-1; possible D gene TRBD2, 6 bases. Deletions cut 7 bases from V and 3 bases from J, with 19 bases between. Germline V CDR1 and CDR2: MNHEY, SMNVEV (reference sequence). The CDR3 sequence is 16 residues long. The CDR3, as DNA: TGTGCCAGCAATACTCCGAAGAGCGGGTACTACAATGAGCAGTTCTTC. Translating it yields CASNTPKSGYYNEQFF.

The J gene is TRBJ1-2, the V gene TRBV14; no definite D call. Germline V lookup: CDR1 SGHDN, CDR2 FVKESK. V lost 0 bases to trimming and J lost 5 bases, with 13 bases between them. The CDR3 sequence is 15 residues long. Written as DNA, the CDR3 is TGTGCCAGCAGCCAAGAGGGCCGGGGAAGTTATGGCTACACCTTC. Encoded protein: CASSQEGRGSYGYTF.

In the case of this clonotype: One end of the junction is discordant with germline, which a read error may explain. The chain couples TRBV18 to TRBJ2-5, with D possibly matching TRBD2 (6 bases). The CDR3 runs 14 residues. CDR1 is KGHSH, CDR2 LQKENI, per germline. CDR3 protein: CANSPTSLGETQYF. CDR3 DNA sequence: TGTGCCAACTCACCTACTAGCCTAGGAGAGACCCAGTACTTC.

V and J are TRBV6-1 and TRBJ2-4; TRBD1 aligns across 11 bases. There are 17 residues in the CDR3. CDR1 is MNHNS and CDR2 is SASEGT in the germline V gene. J gave up 0 bases and V 5 bases, and 6 bases lay outside the gene matches. CDR3 in DNA: TGTGCCAGCAGTCGCGGACAGGGGGCCTTAGCCAAAAACATTCAGTACTTC. Translating gives CASSRGQGALAKNIQYF.

The table lists this clonotype with a few counts. The gene calls are TRBV27 and TRBJ2-6; D is undetermined. Germline V gene data show CDR1 as MNHEY and CDR2 as SMNVEV (reference sequence). V shed 6 bases and J shed 2 bases, with 5 bases lying between them. CDR3 length: 13 amino acids. The CDR3 protein is CASRITGANVLTF. CDR3 coding DNA: TGTGCCAGCAGAATAACTGGGGCCAACGTCCTGACTTTC.